The rows below give T cell receptor beta chains drawn from one sample of a study of OX40 agonist ivuxolimab in advanced cancers. Produced via immunoSEQ multiplex PCR; TCRdb's table is partial and in-frame only. The table records approximately 70,000 clones, 80% to 95% of them present only once. The sequences come from CD4+ or CD8+ T cells sorted from blood, collected in a trial of the OX40 agonist ivuxolimab. Every receptor here comes from an adult with an advanced solid tumor such as melanoma, head and neck, liver or kidney cancer. Both conserved end residues are part of each CDR3. A D gene is named only where the DNA matches it firmly. A clone size is listed for some rows: how often the clone was seen (once, few, many), or a class if it is expanded.

V gene: TRBV5-8
clone size: -
J gene: TRBJ2-7
D gene: TRBD2
CDR3 DNA: TGTGCCAGCAGCCCGGAGAGCGGGAGGGCCATCAACGAGCAGTACTTC
CDR3 protein: CASSPESGRAINEQYF

V gene: TRBV18
clone size: -
J gene: TRBJ2-5
D gene: -
CDR3 DNA: TGTGCCAGCTCACCACCGTTTCGGGAGACCCAGTACTTC
CDR3 protein: CASSPPFRETQYF

V gene: TRBV9
clone size: -
J gene: TRBJ1-2
D gene: -
CDR3 DNA: TGTGCCAGCAGCGTTGGAGGGAACTATGGCTACACCTTC
CDR3 protein: CASSVGGNYGYTF

V gene: TRBV30
clone size: -
J gene: TRBJ1-2
D gene: TRBD1
CDR3 DNA: TGTGCCGGCCGGGACAGGGTTACCTATGGCTACACCTTC
CDR3 protein: CAGRDRVTYGYTF

V gene: TRBV5-1
clone size: -
J gene: TRBJ2-5
D gene: -
CDR3 DNA: TGCGCCAGCAGCTTGGGACAGATGGAGACCCAGTACTTC
CDR3 protein: CASSLGQMETQYF

V gene: TRBV30
clone size: -
J gene: TRBJ1-5
D gene: -
CDR3 DNA: TGTGCCTGGAGCGAGGGGAATTTAGTCAATCAGCCCCAGCATTTT
CDR3 protein: CAWSEGNLVNQPQHF

V gene: TRBV7-9
clone size: -
J gene: TRBJ2-3
D gene: -
CDR3 DNA: TGTGCCAGCAGCTCGGCGCCTTTCACAGATACGCAGTATTTT
CDR3 protein: CASSSAPFTDTQYF

V gene: TRBV5-5
clone size: -
J gene: TRBJ1-2
D gene: -
CDR3 DNA: TGTGCCAGCAGCTTGGGAGGACCAGCTAACTATGGCTACACCTTC
CDR3 protein: CASSLGGPANYGYTF

V gene: TRBV5-4
clone size: -
J gene: TRBJ2-3
D gene: TRBD1
CDR3 DNA: TGTGCCAGCAGTCAGGACAGGGGGCAACAAGATACGCAGTATTTT
CDR3 protein: CASSQDRGQQDTQYF

V gene: TRBV19
clone size: -
J gene: TRBJ1-5
D gene: -
CDR3 DNA: TGTGCCAGTAGTATTGTGGGGCTTGGAACAGAAAATCAGCCCCAGCATTTT
CDR3 protein: CASSIVGLGTENQPQHF

V gene: TRBV15
clone size: -
J gene: TRBJ2-3
D gene: -
CDR3 DNA: TGTGCCACCAGCCGGGATAGCGGCACAGATACGCAGTATTTT
CDR3 protein: CATSRDSGTDTQYF

V gene: TRBV18
clone size: once
J gene: TRBJ1-4
D gene: TRBD1
CDR3 DNA: TGTGCCAGCTCACCAGAGGCCGGGACAGGGTTTAATGAAAAACTGTTTTTT
CDR3 protein: CASSPEAGTGFNEKLFF

V gene: TRBV19
clone size: -
J gene: TRBJ1-1
D gene: TRBD1
CDR3 DNA: TGTGCCAGTAGGGGACAGACCTTTGAAGCTTTCTTT
CDR3 protein: CASRGQTFEAFF

V gene: TRBV29-1
clone size: once
J gene: TRBJ2-7
D gene: TRBD1
CDR3 DNA: TGCAGCTTTGCAAGGGGGCTGGGCTCCTACGAGCAGTACTTC
CDR3 protein: CSFARGLGSYEQYF

V gene: TRBV2
clone size: medium-sized
J gene: TRBJ1-2
D gene: TRBD1
CDR3 DNA: TGTGCCAGCAGTCCGGACAGGACCGGCTACACCTTC
CDR3 protein: CASSPDRTGYTF

V gene: TRBV5-1
clone size: -
J gene: TRBJ2-7
D gene: -
CDR3 DNA: TGCGCCAGCAGCTTGGCAGGGATGGAATCCTACGAGCAGTACTTC
CDR3 protein: CASSLAGMESYEQYF

V gene: TRBV5-5
clone size: -
J gene: TRBJ2-5
D gene: -
CDR3 DNA: TGTGCCAGCAGCTTGGCCGGTCCCCTTCGGAGGGCCGCCCAAGAGACCCAGTACTTC
CDR3 protein: CASSLAGPLRRAAQETQYF